A single sample is the source of the 4 T cell receptor beta chains below, sequenced in a study of T cells in Graves' hyperthyroidism and ophthalmopathy (dated by TCRdb to about 2019). The library was obtained by multiplex PCR. Sequencing used an Illumina HiSeq 2000. The TCR beta CDR3 regions were amplified from the RNA transcripts. The TCR CDR3 was subjected to a first round of RT-PCR using the HTBI primer set and the Qiagen OneStep RT-PCR kit. TCRdb reprocessed the public reads (quality trimming at Q25 with fastp, clone calling with MiXCR) and kept in-frame beta chains. Rows are combined by CDR3 protein, so each entry shows the most common genes and DNA. The sample table contains under 200,000 distinct CDR3 sequences; only one count was recorded for about 9.4% of them. The ten largest clonotypes hold about 20% of the sample. Material: blood. Receptors originate from a woman aged 18-29 years with Graves' hyperthyroidism that later progressed to Graves' ophthalmopathy.

This clonotype was recorded at least ten times. V usage is TRBV29-1 and J usage is TRBJ2-7; D possibly uses TRBD1 or TRBD2 (5 bases each). Germline V gene lookup returns CDR1 SQVTM and CDR2 ANQGSEA. The CDR3 has 15 residues. The V end was cut by 4 bases, the J end by 2 bases, with 18 bases between. DNA for the CDR3: TGCAGCGTTGGGACGCAGGGTGGAGGCCCCTACGAGCAGTACTTC. Translating it yields CSVGTQGGGPYEQYF.

This clonotype has a count of ten or more. The gene calls are TRBV6-1 and TRBJ1-4; D might be TRBD1 (5 bases). The CDR3 sequence is 14 residues long. Germline V gives CDR1 MNHNS, CDR2 SASEGT. V lost 6 bases and J lost 7, with 15 bases in between. The CDR3 DNA sequence: TGTGCCAGCAGCCTAAGAGGGGAGGGTGAAAAACTGTTTTTT. This gives the protein CASSLRGEGEKLFF.

This clonotype was recorded at least ten times. CDR3 in amino acids: CASSPWGGTSGEQYF. CDR3 sequence (DNA): TGTGCCAGCAGTCCCTGGGGCGGAACATCAGGCGAGCAGTACTTC. This chain links TRBV6-1 with TRBJ2-7, with D possibly matching TRBD1 (5 bases). The CDR3 is made up of 15 amino acids. V was cut by 5 bases and J by 6 bases, with 20 bases left in between. In germline, CDR1 is MNHNS, CDR2 SASEGT.

This clonotype was detected many times. This rearrangement joins TRBV29-1 to TRBJ1-1; D remains unclear. CDR1 and CDR2 from the germline V gene are SQVTM and ANQGSEA. The CDR3 covers 9 residues. V was pared by 7 bases and J by 10 bases, with 10 bases between. CDR3 sequence: CSAVPGAFF. Written as DNA, the CDR3 is TGCAGCGCCGTCCCCGGAGCTTTCTTT.